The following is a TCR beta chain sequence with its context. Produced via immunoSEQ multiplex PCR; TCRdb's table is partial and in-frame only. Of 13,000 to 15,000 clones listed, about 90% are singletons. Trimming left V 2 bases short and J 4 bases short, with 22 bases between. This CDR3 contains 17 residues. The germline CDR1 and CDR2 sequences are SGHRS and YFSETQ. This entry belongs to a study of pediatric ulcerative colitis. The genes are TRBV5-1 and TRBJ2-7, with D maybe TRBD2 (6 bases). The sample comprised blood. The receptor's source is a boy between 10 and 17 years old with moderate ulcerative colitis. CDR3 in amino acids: CASSLVGRGREDYEQYF. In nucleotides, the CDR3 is TGCGCCAGCAGCTTAGTCGGTCGGGGCAGGGAGGATTACGAGCAGTACTTC.